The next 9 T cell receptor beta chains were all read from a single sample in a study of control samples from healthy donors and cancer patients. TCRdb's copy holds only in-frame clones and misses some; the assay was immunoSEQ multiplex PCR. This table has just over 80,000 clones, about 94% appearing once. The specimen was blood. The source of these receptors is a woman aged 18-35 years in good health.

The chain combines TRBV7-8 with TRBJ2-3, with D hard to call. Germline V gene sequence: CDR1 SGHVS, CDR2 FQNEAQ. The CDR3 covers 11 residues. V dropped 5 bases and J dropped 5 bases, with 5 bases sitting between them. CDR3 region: CASSLLDTQYF. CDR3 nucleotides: TGTGCCAGCAGCCTACTAGATACGCAGTATTTT. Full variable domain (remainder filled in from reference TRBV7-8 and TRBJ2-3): GAGVSQSPRYKVAKRGQDVALRCDPISGHVSLFWYQQALGQGPEFLTYFQNEAQLDKSGLPSDRFFAERPEGSVSTLKIQRTQQEDSAVYLCASSLLDTQYFGPGTRLTVL.

CDR3 sequence reads: CASSRVGERGDTQYF. CDR3 DNA: TGTGCCAGCAGCCGGGTGGGAGAGAGGGGAGATACGCAGTATTTT. J is TRBJ2-3 and V is TRBV14; D might be TRBD1 or TRBD2, each matching 5 bases. Trimming took off 4 bases at V and 5 bases at J, with 16 bases between the two ends. Germline V lookup: CDR1 SGHDN, CDR2 FVKESK. The CDR3 has 15 residues.

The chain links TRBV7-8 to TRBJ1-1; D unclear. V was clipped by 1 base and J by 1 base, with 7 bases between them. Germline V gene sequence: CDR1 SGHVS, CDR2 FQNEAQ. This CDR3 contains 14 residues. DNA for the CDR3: TGTGCCAGCAGCTTAGGTCCAGGGAACACTGAAGCTTTCTTT. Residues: CASSLGPGNTEAFF.

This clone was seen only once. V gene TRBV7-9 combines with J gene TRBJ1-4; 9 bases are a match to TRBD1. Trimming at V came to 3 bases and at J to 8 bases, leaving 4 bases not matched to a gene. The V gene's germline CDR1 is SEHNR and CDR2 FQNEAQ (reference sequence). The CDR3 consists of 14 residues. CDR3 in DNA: TGTGCCAGCAGCTTCGGGGACAGGGTAGAAAAACTGTTTTTT. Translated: CASSFGDRVEKLFF.

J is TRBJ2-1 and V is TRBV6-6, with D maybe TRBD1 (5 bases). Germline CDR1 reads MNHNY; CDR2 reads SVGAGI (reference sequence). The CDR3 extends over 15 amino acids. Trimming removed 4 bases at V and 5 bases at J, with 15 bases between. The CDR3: CASSFMAGPNNEQFF. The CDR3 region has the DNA TGTGCCAGCAGTTTTATGGCAGGGCCTAACAATGAGCAGTTCTTC.

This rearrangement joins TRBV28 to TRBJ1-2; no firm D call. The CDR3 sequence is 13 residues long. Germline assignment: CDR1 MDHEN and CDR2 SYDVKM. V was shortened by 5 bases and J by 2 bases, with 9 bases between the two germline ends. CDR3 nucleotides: TGTGCCAGCAGTCCCCGGAGGAACTATGGCTACACCTTC. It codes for CASSPRRNYGYTF.

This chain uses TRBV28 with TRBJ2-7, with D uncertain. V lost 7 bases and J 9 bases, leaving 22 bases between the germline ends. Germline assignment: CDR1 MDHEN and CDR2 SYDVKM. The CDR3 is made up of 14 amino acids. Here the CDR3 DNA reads TGTGCCAGCACAAAATCGGATCTGGGCAGGCGGCAGTACTTC. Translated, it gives CASTKSDLGRRQYF.

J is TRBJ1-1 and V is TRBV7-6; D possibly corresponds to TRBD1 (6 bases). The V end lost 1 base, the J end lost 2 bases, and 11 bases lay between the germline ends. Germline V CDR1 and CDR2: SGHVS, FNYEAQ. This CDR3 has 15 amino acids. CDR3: CASSLGTASNTEAFF. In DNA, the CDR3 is TGTGCCAGCAGCTTAGGGACAGCTTCTAACACTGAAGCTTTCTTT.

This CDR3 reads CASSALAGLGETQYF. The CDR3 DNA sequence: TGTGCCAGCAGTGCACTAGCGGGATTGGGAGAGACCCAGTACTTC. The J gene is TRBJ2-5, the V gene TRBV2, with 10 bases identical to TRBD2. The germline gives CDR1 SNHLY, CDR2 FYNNEI. Trimming took 4 bases from V and 4 from J; bases not matched to a gene: 6. This CDR3 contains 15 residues.